Shown below are 13 T cell receptor beta chains from a single sample sequenced in a study of blood T cell repertoires in COVID-19. Assay: immunoSEQ multiplex PCR; the TCRdb copy retains only in-frame clones and omits some. The repertoire holds about 120,000 clones, with 65% to 80% as singletons. The sequenced sample was peripheral blood. These receptors came from a human donor with acute or convalescent COVID-19. The donor label of this sample is uncertain.

CDR3 amino acids: CASSAGLAYEQYV. CDR3 coding DNA: TGTGCCAGCAGCGCGGGACTAGCGTACGAGCAGTACGTC. The chain combines TRBV9 with TRBJ2-7; TRBD2 matches 10 bases. The CDR3 length is 13 residues. Losses at the gene ends were 3 bases for V and 4 bases for J; bases not matched to a gene: 1. Germline loops: CDR1 SGDLS, CDR2 YYNGEE.

The chain is built from TRBV19 and TRBJ1-5; TRBD1 is a possible D gene (6 bases). Germline V gene sequence: CDR1 LNHDA, CDR2 SQIVND (reference sequence). CDR3 length: 14 amino acids. V shed 5 bases and J shed 1 base, with 9 bases lying between them. The CDR3 region is CASSETGSNQPQHF. Written as DNA, the CDR3 is TGTGCCAGTAGTGAGACAGGCAGCAATCAGCCCCAGCATTTT. Supplemented by reference TRBV19 and TRBJ1-5, the full variable domain reads DGGITQSPKYLFRKEGQNVTLSCEQNLNHDAMYWYRQDPGQGLRLIYYSQIVNDFQKGDIAEGYSVSREKKESFPLTVTSAQKNPTAFYLCASSETGSNQPQHFGDGTRLSIL.

The chain employs TRBV7-2 and TRBJ1-5, with D perhaps matching TRBD1 (5 bases). Germline V CDR1 and CDR2: SGHTA, FQGNSA. The ends were cut back, 5 bases at V and 4 bases at J, with 15 bases in the middle. The CDR3 length is 15 residues. The CDR3 DNA reads as TGTGCCAGCAGCCCCCCCGGGGGGTGGAATCAGCCCCAGCATTTT. This codes for CASSPPGGWNQPQHF.

This clone has a single count. This chain links TRBV19 with TRBJ1-5; D is unclear. The CDR3 has 14 amino acids. V lost 6 bases and J lost 0, with 9 bases in between. Germline V gene lookup returns CDR1 LNHDA and CDR2 SQIVND (reference sequence). The CDR3 loop reads CASRAVDSNQPQHF. CDR3 nucleotides: TGTGCCAGTAGGGCGGTGGATAGCAATCAGCCCCAGCATTTT.

The chain is built from TRBV7-2 and TRBJ1-2; TRBD1 agrees at 10 bases. In germline, CDR1 is SGHTA, CDR2 FQGNSA. This CDR3 region has 15 residues. With V trimmed by 5 bases and J by 1 base, 4 bases remained unmatched. CDR3 DNA sequence: TGTGCCAGCAGCCCGGGACAGGGGTTTAACTATGGCTACACCTTC. Translating gives CASSPGQGFNYGYTF.

This chain links TRBV24-1 with TRBJ2-2, with D possibly TRBD1 on 5 matching bases. Germline lookup yields CDR1 KGHDR and CDR2 SFDVKD. Trimming left V 1 base short and J 0 bases short, with 11 bases between. The length of the CDR3 is 17 residues. DNA for the CDR3: TGTGCCACCAGTGATTTTTACGACAGAGCGAACACCGGGGAGCTGTTTTTT. It translates to CATSDFYDRANTGELFF.

This clone was observed a single time. The genes are TRBV5-6 and TRBJ2-1; perhaps TRBD2 as D (5 bases). CDR1 is SGHDT and CDR2 is YYEEEE in the germline V gene. CDR3 size: 13 residues. Trimming took 3 bases from V and 4 from J, leaving 8 bases between them. The DNA for the CDR3 is TGTGCCAGCAGCTACCGGGATTACAATGAGCAGTTCTTC. Its translation is CASSYRDYNEQFF.

This clone has just one count. The V and J genes are TRBV4-1 and TRBJ1-4, with TRBD1 matching 8 bases. V lost 0 bases to trimming and J lost 7 bases; unmatched junction nucleotides: 4. This CDR3 region has 15 residues. Germline-derived CDR1 and CDR2 are MGHRA and YSYEKL. The CDR3 here is CASSQDDRGGEKLFF. CDR3 coding DNA: TGCGCCAGCAGCCAAGATGACAGGGGAGGTGAAAAACTGTTTTTT.

This clone was detected only once. V is TRBV27 and J is TRBJ2-2; 11 nucleotides line up with TRBD2. Looked up from germline, CDR1 is MNHEY and CDR2 is SMNVEV (reference sequence). The CDR3 totals 15 residues. V trimming: 5 bases; J trimming: 4 bases; junction bases outside the gene matches: 3. CDR3 protein: CASSPLAGGTGELFF. In DNA, the CDR3 is TGTGCCAGCAGTCCTCTAGCGGGGGGCACCGGGGAGCTGTTTTTT.

CDR3 DNA sequence: TGTGCCAGCTCACCACCCCGGGACAGGGACGCCACTGAAGCTTTCTTT. Encoded protein: CASSPPRDRDATEAFF. The V and J genes are TRBV18 and TRBJ1-1; TRBD1 matches at 9 bases. With 0 bases clipped from V and 4 bases from J, the junction kept 6 bases outside the gene matches. In germline, CDR1 is KGHSH, CDR2 LQKENI. The CDR3 has 16 residues.

This clone was detected only a few times. The chain is built from TRBV4-1 and TRBJ2-3, with TRBD2 identical over 7 bases. The germline CDR1 and CDR2 sequences are MGHRA and YSYEKL. The CDR3 length is 17 residues. The V and J ends lost 3 bases and 0 bases, in that order; junction bases with no gene match: 9. The CDR3 reads CASSQREGLRSTDTQYF. The CDR3, as DNA: TGCGCCAGCAGCCAGAGGGAGGGACTACGAAGCACAGATACGCAGTATTTT.

This chain uses TRBV12-3 or TRBV12-4 with TRBJ1-4, with a possible D match to TRBD1 (5 bases). The germline V and J ends were trimmed by 3 bases and 8 bases, with 10 bases remaining between them. The CDR3 runs to 13 residues. As DNA, the CDR3 is TGTGCCAGCAGTTTCGGGGGACGGGAAAAACTGTTTTTT. Its protein product is CASSFGGREKLFF.

The gene calls are TRBV7-6 and TRBJ2-2; possible D gene TRBD1, 6 bases. Germline CDR1 reads SGHVS; CDR2 reads FNYEAQ. This CDR3 comprises 17 residues. V lost 0 bases and J lost 6, with 17 bases in between. This chain's CDR3 is CASSLAARSGAAGELFF. The CDR3 bases are TGTGCCAGCAGCTTAGCAGCGCGGTCAGGGGCCGCCGGGGAGCTGTTTTTT. Complete variable domain (other parts from reference TRBV7-6 and TRBJ2-2): GAGVSQSPRYKVTKRGQDVALRCDPISGHVSLYWYRQALGQGPEFLTYFNYEAQQDKSGLPNDRFSAERPEGSISTLTIQRTEQRDSAMYRCASSLAARSGAAGELFFGEGSRLTVL.